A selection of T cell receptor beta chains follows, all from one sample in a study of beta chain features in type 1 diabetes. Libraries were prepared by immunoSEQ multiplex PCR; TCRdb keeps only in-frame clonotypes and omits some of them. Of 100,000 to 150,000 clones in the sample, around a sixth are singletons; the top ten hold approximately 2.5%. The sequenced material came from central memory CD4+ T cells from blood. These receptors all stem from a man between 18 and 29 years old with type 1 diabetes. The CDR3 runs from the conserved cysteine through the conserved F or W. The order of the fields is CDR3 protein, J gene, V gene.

CASSLMSGANSPLHF TRBJ1-6 TRBV7-2
CSVAGTATDTQYF TRBJ2-3 TRBV29-1
CASSPQGAFYNEQFF TRBJ2-1 TRBV5-1
CASSLGDRLSSYNEQFF TRBJ2-1 TRBV7-6
CASSVALGDYYNEQFF TRBJ2-1 TRBV9
CASSPDYQMNTEAFF TRBJ1-1 TRBV9
CASSAVGRDRQYF TRBJ2-7 TRBV6-5
CASSPGQGPDTQYF TRBJ2-3 TRBV5-1
CASSLRRAGGYYNEQFF TRBJ2-1 TRBV14
CASSPGRRGSYNEQFF TRBJ2-1 TRBV9
CASTSGQSNEKLFF TRBJ1-4 TRBV7-9
CASSRWTGAGTGELFF TRBJ2-2 TRBV5-4
CAWRTPTGTYEQYF TRBJ2-7 TRBV30
CAISETSRGTEAFF TRBJ1-1 TRBV10-3
CAWSAAGFGGGYTF TRBJ1-2 TRBV30
CAWSVTSGGTGELFF TRBJ2-2 TRBV30
CASSEQDWVGEQYF TRBJ2-7 TRBV4-3
CASCPRGRNEQFF TRBJ2-1 TRBV27
CASSYSHYSNQPQHF TRBJ1-5 TRBV6-6
CASSLYLQETQYF TRBJ2-5 TRBV11-2
CASSLAAGANTEAFF TRBJ1-1 TRBV7-6
CASSVRTGTSLGNTIYF TRBJ1-3 TRBV9
CASSGQGYEQYF TRBJ2-7 TRBV7-2
CASSLLPGTNTEAFF TRBJ1-1 TRBV7-2
CASSQWGQQTFNYGYTF TRBJ1-2 TRBV4-3
CASSLTRVNGETQYF TRBJ2-5 TRBV7-9
CASSSQGENQPQHF TRBJ1-5 TRBV7-9